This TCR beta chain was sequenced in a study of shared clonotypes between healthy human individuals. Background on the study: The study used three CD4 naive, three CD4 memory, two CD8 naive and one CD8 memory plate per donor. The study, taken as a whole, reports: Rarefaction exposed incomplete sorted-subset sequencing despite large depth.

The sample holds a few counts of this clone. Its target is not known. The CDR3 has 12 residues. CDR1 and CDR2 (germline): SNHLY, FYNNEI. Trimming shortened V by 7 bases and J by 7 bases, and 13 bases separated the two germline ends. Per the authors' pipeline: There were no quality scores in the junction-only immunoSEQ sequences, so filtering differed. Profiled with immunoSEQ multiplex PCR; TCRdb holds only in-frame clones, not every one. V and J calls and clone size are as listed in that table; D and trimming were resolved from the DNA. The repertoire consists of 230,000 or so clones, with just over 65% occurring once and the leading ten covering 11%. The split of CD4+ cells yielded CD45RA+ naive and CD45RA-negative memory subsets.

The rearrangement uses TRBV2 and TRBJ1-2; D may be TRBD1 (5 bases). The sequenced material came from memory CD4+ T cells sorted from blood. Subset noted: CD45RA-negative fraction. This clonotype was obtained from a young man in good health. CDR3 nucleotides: TGTGCCAGCAAGGGAGCGGGGGTTGGCTACACCTTC. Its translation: CASKGAGVGYTF.